The 14 T cell receptor beta chains below all came from one sample that was sequenced in a study of CD8+ T cells in alopecia areata. RNA was extracted and reverse transcribed into cDNA as the sequencing template. Generated by immunoSEQ multiplex PCR, the TCRdb table keeps only in-frame clones and is missing some. The table shows around 100,000 clones, with 86% occurring only once. Treatment specified: oral pan-JAK inhibitor, 5-10 mg twice daily. The material sequenced was CD8+ T cells sorted from blood, taken at week 34, from a patient treated with tofacitinib. The receptor source for this set is a human donor with alopecia areata.

The chain is built from TRBV7-9 and TRBJ2-7; D gene uncertain. Trimming took off 6 bases at V and 4 bases at J, with 7 bases between the two ends. Germline-derived CDR1 and CDR2 are SEHNR and FQNEAQ (reference sequence). The CDR3 covers 11 residues. CDR3 coding DNA: TGTGCCAGCAGTTACCAGTACGAGCAGTACTTC. It translates to CASSYQYEQYF.

The chain has TRBV5-1 and TRBJ2-2; D gene uncertain. Germline CDR1 SGHRS, CDR2 YFSETQ. The CDR3 sequence is 14 residues long. V was clipped by 3 bases and J by 3 bases, with 9 bases between them. The CDR3 sequence: CASSYPRYTGELFF. The DNA for the CDR3 is TGCGCCAGCAGCTACCCTCGGTACACCGGGGAGCTGTTTTTT.

The chain links TRBV7-2 to TRBJ1-1, with TRBD1 as a possible D gene (5 bases). V lost 2 bases, J lost 1 base, and 11 bases lay in between. The germline V gene encodes CDR1 SGHTA and CDR2 FQGNSA. The CDR3 has 15 amino acids. CDR3 bases: TGTGCCAGCAGCTTATTGGGAAGGGGGAACACTGAAGCTTTCTTT. Amino acids: CASSLLGRGNTEAFF.

The rearrangement links TRBV7-2 to TRBJ2-3; 7 positions match TRBD2. Germline V gene lookup returns CDR1 SGHTA and CDR2 FQGNSA. CDR3 length equals 17 residues. V dropped 5 bases and J dropped 5; count of bases not matched to a gene: 16. The CDR3 nucleotides are TGTGCCAGCAGCCCTAGCTTGACCCGGGACTATGAAGATACGCAGTATTTT. Translated: CASSPSLTRDYEDTQYF.

The chain combines TRBV27 with TRBJ2-5; 8 positions match TRBD1. This CDR3 has 16 amino acids. The V gene end was trimmed by 4 bases and the J gene end by 3 bases; junction bases not matched to a gene: 10. CDR1 MNHEY and CDR2 SMNVEV come from the germline V gene (reference sequence). CDR3 nucleotide sequence: TGTGCCAGCAGTTCCGAACCTTCGACAGGGGAAGAGACCCAGTACTTC. Translating gives CASSSEPSTGEETQYF.

This chain joins TRBV27 and TRBJ1-5, with D tentatively TRBD1 (6 bases). CDR1 and CDR2 from the germline V gene are MNHEY and SMNVEV (reference sequence). The CDR3 is 14 amino acids. V lost 6 bases and J 9 bases, leaving 18 bases between the germline ends. CDR3 sequence (DNA): TGTGCCAGCAGCCGGGACAATCCGGGGTCGCCCCAGCATTTT. Translation gives CASSRDNPGSPQHF.

CDR3 residues: CASSIVLAGGFPYNEQFF. CDR3 nucleotide sequence: TGTGCCAGTAGTATTGTACTAGCGGGAGGCTTCCCCTACAATGAGCAGTTCTTC. The chain employs TRBV19 and TRBJ2-1; 12 nucleotides agree with TRBD2. The V gene end was trimmed by 3 bases and the J gene end by 2 bases; junction bases not matched to a gene: 8. Germline lookup yields CDR1 LNHDA and CDR2 SQIVND (reference sequence). The CDR3 is 18 amino acids.

The rearrangement links TRBV9 to TRBJ2-3, with D hard to call. Germline V gene data show CDR1 as SGDLS and CDR2 as YYNGEE. Trimming removed 0 bases from V and 1 base from J, with 3 bases in between. This CDR3 is 13 amino acids long. The CDR3 spells CASSVDGTDTQYF. DNA for the CDR3: TGTGCCAGCAGCGTAGACGGCACAGATACGCAGTATTTT.

The chain combines TRBV30 with TRBJ2-2; tentatively, D is TRBD1 or TRBD2 (5 bases each). V was pared by 5 bases and J by 0 bases, with 13 bases between. CDR1 and CDR2 from the germline V gene are GTSNPN and SVGIG (reference sequence). This CDR3 is 15 amino acids long. The CDR3 loop reads CAWGPGPANTGELFF. In DNA, the CDR3 is TGTGCCTGGGGACCGGGACCCGCGAACACCGGGGAGCTGTTTTTT.

This clone was recorded a few times. The rearrangement joins TRBV6-1 to TRBJ2-2, with 15 positions matching TRBD2. Germline loops: CDR1 MNHNS, CDR2 SASEGT. CDR3 length equals 17 residues. V trimming: 1 base; J trimming: 5 bases; junction bases outside the gene matches: 2. DNA of the CDR3: TGTGCCAGCAGTGAAGAGGGACTAGCGGGGGGTACCGGGGAGCTGTTTTTT. Its translation: CASSEEGLAGGTGELFF.

The J gene is TRBJ2-5, the V gene TRBV27, with TRBD2 matching 7 bases. The trim removed 1 base at V and 2 bases at J, leaving 7 bases unmatched. The CDR3 spans 16 residues. Germline V CDR1 and CDR2: MNHEY, SMNVEV (reference sequence). CDR3 protein: CASSLFAGEPQETQYF. Here the CDR3 DNA reads TGTGCCAGCAGTTTATTTGCGGGAGAACCACAAGAGACCCAGTACTTC.

The chain links TRBV7-9 to TRBJ2-2; D may be TRBD1 (5 bases). CDR3 size: 16 residues. Germline loops: CDR1 SEHNR, CDR2 FQNEAQ (reference sequence). The ends were cut back, 3 bases at V and 1 base at J, with 12 bases in the middle. The CDR3 DNA is TGTGCCAGCAGCTTTCATCCCAGGGTGAACACCGGGGAGCTGTTTTTT. Its translation is CASSFHPRVNTGELFF.

In DNA, the CDR3 is TGCAGCGGGACCGGGACAGGGAACGACTATGGCTACACCTTC. Its translation is CSGTGTGNDYGYTF. The chain couples TRBV29-1 to TRBJ1-2; 9 bases match TRBD1. The CDR3 contains 14 residues. The V and J ends lost 7 bases and 3 bases, in that order; junction bases with no gene match: 9. Per the germline V gene, CDR1 is SQVTM and CDR2 is ANQGSEA.

The chain joins TRBV6-5 to TRBJ1-1, with 10 bases aligning to TRBD1. This CDR3 has 14 residues. Germline V gene lookup returns CDR1 MNHEY and CDR2 SVGAGI. Trimming removed 7 bases from V and 8 bases from J; junction bases left unmatched: 10. In DNA, the CDR3 is TGTGCCAGCATCCAATTGGGGACAGGGGCCGAAGCTTTCTTT. This sequence encodes CASIQLGTGAEAFF.